These 5 T cell receptor beta chains came from one sample sequenced in a study of Tregs in tolerant kidney transplant recipients. Assay used: immunoSEQ multiplex PCR; TCRdb lists only in-frame clones, some missing. This sample has approximately 99,000 clones, with around 90% found just once. The specimen comprised CD4+ T cells from blood, sampled before the transplant. Receptor source: a human donor who received a combined kidney and bone marrow transplant.

J is TRBJ2-7 and V is TRBV7-8; D is perhaps TRBD2 (5 bases). Trimming removed 0 bases at V and 6 bases at J, with 15 bases between. CDR1 SGHVS and CDR2 FQNEAQ come from the germline V gene. This CDR3 is built from 15 residues. The chain's CDR3 is CASSLAWPGEGEQYF. The CDR3 region has the DNA TGTGCCAGCAGCTTAGCCTGGCCGGGTGAGGGCGAGCAGTACTTC.

The J gene is TRBJ2-1, the V gene TRBV28, with TRBD1 identical over 8 bases. The CDR3 totals 16 residues. The germline gives CDR1 MDHEN, CDR2 SYDVKM. With 3 bases clipped from V and 4 bases from J, the junction kept 8 bases outside the gene matches. The CDR3, as DNA: TGTGCCAGCAGTTTCTCCGGGACAGGAAAATACAATGAGCAGTTCTTC. Its protein product is CASSFSGTGKYNEQFF.

The chain recombines TRBV6-1 with TRBJ1-2; 9 bases map to TRBD1. Per germline, CDR1 MNHNS and CDR2 SASEGT. The CDR3 is 15 amino acids. V gave up 6 bases and J gave up 2 bases; unmatched junction bases: 7. CDR3 bases: TGTGCCAGCAGCCGATCCGGGACAGGGAACTATGGCTACACCTTC. Encoded protein: CASSRSGTGNYGYTF.

The V and J genes are TRBV28 and TRBJ2-7; 7 bases are shared with TRBD2. V lost 6 bases to trimming and J lost 3 bases; unmatched junction nucleotides: 8. Germline CDR1 is MDHEN and CDR2 is SYDVKM. CDR3 length: 14 residues. The CDR3 region has the DNA TGTGCCAGCAGCCTGGGAGGGCAGCACTACGAGCAGTACTTC. Its translation is CASSLGGQHYEQYF.

V and J are TRBV6-5 and TRBJ2-1; the D gene is possibly TRBD1 (5 bases). With 5 bases removed from V and 2 bases from J, the gap between germline ends came to 13 bases. CDR1 is MNHEY, CDR2 SVGAGI, per germline. CDR3 size: 15 residues. The CDR3 sequence is CASSNRRTPYNEQFF. The CDR3 bases are TGTGCCAGCAGTAACCGACGGACACCCTACAATGAGCAGTTCTTC.